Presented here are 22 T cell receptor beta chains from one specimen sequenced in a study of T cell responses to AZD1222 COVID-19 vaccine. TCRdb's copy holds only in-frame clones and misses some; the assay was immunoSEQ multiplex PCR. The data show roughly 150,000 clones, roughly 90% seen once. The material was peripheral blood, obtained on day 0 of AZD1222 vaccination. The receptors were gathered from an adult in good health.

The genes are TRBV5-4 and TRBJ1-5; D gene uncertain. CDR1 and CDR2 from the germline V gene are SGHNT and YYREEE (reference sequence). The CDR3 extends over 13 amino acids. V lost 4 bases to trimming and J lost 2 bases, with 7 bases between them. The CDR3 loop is CASSVNGNQPQHF. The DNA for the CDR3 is TGTGCCAGCAGCGTCAATGGCAATCAGCCCCAGCATTTT.

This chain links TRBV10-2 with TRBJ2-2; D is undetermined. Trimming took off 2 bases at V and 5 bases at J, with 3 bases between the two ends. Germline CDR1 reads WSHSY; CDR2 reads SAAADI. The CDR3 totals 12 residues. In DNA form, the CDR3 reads TGCGCCAGCAGTGAGGAGACCGGGGAGCTGTTTTTT. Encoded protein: CASSEETGELFF.

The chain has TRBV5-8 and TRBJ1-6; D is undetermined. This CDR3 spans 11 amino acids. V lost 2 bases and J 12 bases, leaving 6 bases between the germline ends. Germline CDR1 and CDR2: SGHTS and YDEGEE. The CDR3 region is CASSLFLPLHF. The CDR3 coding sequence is TGTGCCAGCAGCTTATTCCTACCCCTCCACTTT. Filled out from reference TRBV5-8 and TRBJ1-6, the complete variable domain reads EAGVTQSPTHLIKTRGQQATLRCSPISGHTSVYWYQQALGLGLQFLLWYDEGEERNRGNFPPRFSGRQFPNYSSELNVNALELEDSALYLCASSLFLPLHFGNGTRLTVT.

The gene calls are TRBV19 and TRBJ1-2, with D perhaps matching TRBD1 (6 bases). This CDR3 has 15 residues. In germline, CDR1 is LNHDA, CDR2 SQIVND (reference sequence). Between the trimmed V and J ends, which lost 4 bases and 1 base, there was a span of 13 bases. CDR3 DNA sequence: TGTGCCAGTAGTAGTCGGGGGGGCAGTAACTATGGCTACACCTTC. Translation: CASSSRGGSNYGYTF.

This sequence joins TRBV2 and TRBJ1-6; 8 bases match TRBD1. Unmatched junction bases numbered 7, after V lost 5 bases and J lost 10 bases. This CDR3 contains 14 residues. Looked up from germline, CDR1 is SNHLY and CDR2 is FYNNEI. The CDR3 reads CASSHGQGYSPLHF. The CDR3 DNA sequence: TGTGCCAGCAGTCACGGACAGGGCTACTCACCCCTCCACTTT.

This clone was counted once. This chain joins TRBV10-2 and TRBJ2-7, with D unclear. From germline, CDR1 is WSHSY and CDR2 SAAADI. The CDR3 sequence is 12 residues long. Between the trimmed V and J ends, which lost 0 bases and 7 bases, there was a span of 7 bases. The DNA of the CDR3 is TGCGCCAGCAGTGAGTCGATGGGGGAGCAGTACTTC. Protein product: CASSESMGEQYF.

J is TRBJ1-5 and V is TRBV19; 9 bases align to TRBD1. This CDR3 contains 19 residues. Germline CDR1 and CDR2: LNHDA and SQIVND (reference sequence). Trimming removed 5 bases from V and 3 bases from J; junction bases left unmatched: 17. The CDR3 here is CASSGRFDRGKINNQPQHF. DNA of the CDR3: TGTGCCAGTAGTGGAAGATTCGACAGGGGGAAAATTAACAATCAGCCCCAGCATTTT. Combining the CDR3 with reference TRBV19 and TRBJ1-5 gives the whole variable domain DGGITQSPKYLFRKEGQNVTLSCEQNLNHDAMYWYRQDPGQGLRLIYYSQIVNDFQKGDIAEGYSVSREKKESFPLTVTSAQKNPTAFYLCASSGRFDRGKINNQPQHFGDGTRLSIL.

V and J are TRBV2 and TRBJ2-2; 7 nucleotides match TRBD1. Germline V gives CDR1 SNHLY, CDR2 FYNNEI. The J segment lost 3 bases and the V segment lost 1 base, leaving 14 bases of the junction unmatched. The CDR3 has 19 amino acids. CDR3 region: CASSEVWALRTGYTGELFF. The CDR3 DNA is TGTGCCAGCAGTGAAGTCTGGGCGTTAAGGACAGGTTACACCGGGGAGCTGTTTTTT.

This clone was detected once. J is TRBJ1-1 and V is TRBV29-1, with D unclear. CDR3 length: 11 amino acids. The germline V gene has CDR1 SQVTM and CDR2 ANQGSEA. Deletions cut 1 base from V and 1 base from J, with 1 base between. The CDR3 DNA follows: TGCAGCGTTGAAGGGAACACTGAAGCTTTCTTT. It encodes CSVEGNTEAFF. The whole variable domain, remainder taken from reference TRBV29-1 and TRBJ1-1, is SAVISQKPSRDICQRGTSLTIQCQVDSQVTMMFWYRQQPGQSLTLIATANQGSEATYESGFVIDKFPISRPNLTFSTLTVSNMSPEDSSIYLCSVEGNTEAFFGQGTRLTVV.

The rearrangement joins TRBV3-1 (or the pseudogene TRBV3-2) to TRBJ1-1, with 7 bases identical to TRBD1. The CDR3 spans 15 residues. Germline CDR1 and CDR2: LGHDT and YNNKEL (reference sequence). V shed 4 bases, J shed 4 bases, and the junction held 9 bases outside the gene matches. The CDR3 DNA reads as TGTGCCAGCAGCCCGCGTGGGACAGCCATCACTGAAGCTTTCTTT. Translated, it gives CASSPRGTAITEAFF.

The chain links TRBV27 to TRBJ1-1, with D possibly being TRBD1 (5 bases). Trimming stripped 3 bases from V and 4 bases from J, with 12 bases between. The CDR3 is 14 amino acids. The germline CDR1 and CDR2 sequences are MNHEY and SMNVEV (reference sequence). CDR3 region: CASSLAGLGTEAFF. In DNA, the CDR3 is TGTGCCAGCAGTTTGGCAGGGCTGGGCACTGAAGCTTTCTTT.

As DNA, the CDR3 is TGTGCCAGCAGTGAAGCAAGGAGCAGGGGTAGGTACGAGCAGTACTTC. The encoded protein is CASSEARSRGRYEQYF. The chain employs TRBV6-1 and TRBJ2-7; possible D gene TRBD1, 6 bases. Trimming removed 0 bases from V and 4 bases from J, with 16 bases in between. The CDR3 length is 16 residues. Germline V gene sequence: CDR1 MNHNS, CDR2 SASEGT.

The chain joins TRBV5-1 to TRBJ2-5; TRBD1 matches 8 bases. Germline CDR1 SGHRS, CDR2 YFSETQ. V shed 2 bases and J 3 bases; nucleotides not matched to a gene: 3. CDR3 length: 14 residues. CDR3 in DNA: TGCGCCAGCAGCTTACAACAGGGGGAAGAGACCCAGTACTTC. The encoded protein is CASSLQQGEETQYF.

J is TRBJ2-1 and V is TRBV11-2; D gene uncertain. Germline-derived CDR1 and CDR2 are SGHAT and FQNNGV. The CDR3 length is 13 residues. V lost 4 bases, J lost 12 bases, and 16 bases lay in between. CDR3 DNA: TGTGCCAGCAGCTCCGAAACTTTAAGGAGGCAGTTCTTC. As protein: CASSSETLRRQFF.

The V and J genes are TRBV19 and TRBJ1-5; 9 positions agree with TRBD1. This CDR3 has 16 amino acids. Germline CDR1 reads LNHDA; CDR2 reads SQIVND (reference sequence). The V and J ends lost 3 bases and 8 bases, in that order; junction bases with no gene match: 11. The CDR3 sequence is CASSIEGQGGFKPQHF. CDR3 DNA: TGTGCCAGTAGTATCGAGGGACAGGGCGGATTTAAGCCCCAGCATTTT.

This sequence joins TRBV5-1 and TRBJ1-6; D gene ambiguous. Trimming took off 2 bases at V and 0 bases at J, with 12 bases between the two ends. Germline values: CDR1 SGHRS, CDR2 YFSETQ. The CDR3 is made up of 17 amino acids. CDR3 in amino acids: CASSFMSIYSYNSPLHF. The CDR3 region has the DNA TGCGCCAGCAGCTTTATGTCGATTTACTCCTATAATTCACCCCTCCACTTT.

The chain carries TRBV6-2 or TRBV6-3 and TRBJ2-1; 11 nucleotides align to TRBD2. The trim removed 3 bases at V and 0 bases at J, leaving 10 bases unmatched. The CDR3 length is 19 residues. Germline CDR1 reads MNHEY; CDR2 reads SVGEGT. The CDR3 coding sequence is TGTGCCAGCAGTTATGGAACTAGCGGGAGCCTTCGCTCCTACAATGAGCAGTTCTTC. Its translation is CASSYGTSGSLRSYNEQFF.

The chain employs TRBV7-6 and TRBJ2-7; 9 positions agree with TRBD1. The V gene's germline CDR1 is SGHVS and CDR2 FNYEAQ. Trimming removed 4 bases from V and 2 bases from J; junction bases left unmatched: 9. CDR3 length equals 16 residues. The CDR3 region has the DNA TGTGCCAGCAGCTCTAAATACCGGGACAGGGCCTACGAGCAGTACTTC. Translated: CASSSKYRDRAYEQYF.

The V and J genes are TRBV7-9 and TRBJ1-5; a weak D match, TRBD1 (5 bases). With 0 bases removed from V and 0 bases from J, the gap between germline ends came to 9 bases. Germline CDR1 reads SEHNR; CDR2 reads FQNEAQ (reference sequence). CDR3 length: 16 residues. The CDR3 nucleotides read TGTGCCAGCAGCTTAGCGGGGCAGCTTAGCAATCAGCCCCAGCATTTT. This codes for CASSLAGQLSNQPQHF. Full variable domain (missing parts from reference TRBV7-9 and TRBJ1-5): DTGVSQNPRHKITKRGQNVTFRCDPISEHNRLYWYRQTLGQGPEFLTYFQNEAQLEKSRLLSDRFSAERPKGSFSTLEIQRTEQGDSAMYLCASSLAGQLSNQPQHFGDGTRLSIL.

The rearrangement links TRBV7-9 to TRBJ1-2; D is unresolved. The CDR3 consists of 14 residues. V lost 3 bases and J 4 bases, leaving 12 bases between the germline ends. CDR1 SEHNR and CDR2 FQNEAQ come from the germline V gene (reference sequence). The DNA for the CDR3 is TGTGCCAGCAGCTTTCCTTCCTCCCCCTATGGCTACACCTTC. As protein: CASSFPSSPYGYTF. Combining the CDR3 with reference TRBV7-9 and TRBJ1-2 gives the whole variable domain DTGVSQNPRHKITKRGQNVTFRCDPISEHNRLYWYRQTLGQGPEFLTYFQNEAQLEKSRLLSDRFSAERPKGSFSTLEIQRTEQGDSAMYLCASSFPSSPYGYTFGSGTRLTVV.

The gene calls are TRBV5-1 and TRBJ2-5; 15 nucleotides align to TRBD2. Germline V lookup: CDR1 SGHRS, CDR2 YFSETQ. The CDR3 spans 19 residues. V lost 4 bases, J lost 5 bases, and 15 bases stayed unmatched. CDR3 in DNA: TGCGCCAGCAGCACCCCGGGACTAGCGGGGGGACTAGGAGAGGAGACCCAGTACTTC. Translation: CASSTPGLAGGLGEETQYF.

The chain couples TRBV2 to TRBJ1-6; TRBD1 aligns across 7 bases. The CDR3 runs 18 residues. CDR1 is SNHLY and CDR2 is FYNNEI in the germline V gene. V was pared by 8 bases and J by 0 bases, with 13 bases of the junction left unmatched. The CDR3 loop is CASSRTRQGSSYNSPLHF. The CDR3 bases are TGTGCCAGCTCCCGAACCAGACAGGGAAGCTCCTATAATTCACCCCTCCACTTT.